The present entry profiles one T cell receptor (beta chain) with its context. Its target is not known. This CDR3 region has 16 residues. V lost 1 base, J lost 1 base, and 4 bases stayed unmatched. Germline V gives CDR1 SGHDN, CDR2 FVKESK. Genomic DNA belonging to each subset was distributed in equal measure over several immunoSEQ plates. The protocol was immunoSEQ multiplex PCR, while the TCRdb copy is restricted to in-frame clones and leaves out a portion. The sample yields some 1,400,000 clones, more than 95% seen once. This entry is derived from a study of shared clonotypes between healthy human individuals. Study findings and constraints: The study found lower generation probabilities in non-shared clonotypes than in those shared by all four donors.

Sequencing was performed on naive CD4+ T cells sorted from blood. As for subset: CD45RA+ positively selected. The chain is built from TRBV14 and TRBJ2-7; 10 bases line up with TRBD2. The sequence derives from a man aged 25 to 40 in good health. CDR3 DNA sequence: TGTGCCAGCAGCCAAGTGGGACTAGCGACGTCCTACGAGCAGTACTTC. Its translation is CASSQVGLATSYEQYF.